This is a list of T cell receptor beta chains from one sample in a study of beta chain features in type 1 diabetes. Sequenced by immunoSEQ multiplex PCR; TCRdb stores in-frame clones only, minus some. Altogether 550,000 to 850,000 clones are present, around 15% being singletons, with the ten largest covering less than 0.025%. The sample consisted of naive CD4+ T cells from blood. Receptors originate from a man aged 18 to 35 with type 1 diabetes. CDR3s include the opening cysteine and the closing phenylalanine or tryptophan. A D gene is named only where the DNA matches it firmly. Clone size is not always given. Where it is, it says once, few, many or a class for expanded clones.

V gene	J gene	clone size	D gene	CDR3 DNA	CDR3 protein
TRBV29-1	TRBJ1-4	NA	NA	TGCAGCGTGGGTAGGGGTGGAGAAAAACTGTTTTTT	CSVGRGGEKLFF
TRBV30	TRBJ2-5	few	NA	TGTGCCTGGACGGCGAGCCACCAAGAGACCCAGTACTTC	CAWTASHQETQYF
TRBV30	TRBJ1-5	few	NA	TGTGCCTGGAGTGTAGAGTGGGGCAATCAGCCCCAGCATTTT	CAWSVEWGNQPQHF
TRBV7-9	TRBJ2-5	NA	NA	TGTGCCAGCAGCTTACAGACATCTCAAGAGACCCAGTACTTC	CASSLQTSQETQYF
TRBV5-1	TRBJ2-7	few	NA	TGCGCCAGCAGAGAGGGGGCCTACGAGCAGTACTTC	CASREGAYEQYF
TRBV4-1	TRBJ2-7	few	NA	TGCGCCAGCAGCCAAGATCAAAGATGGGAGCAGTACTTC	CASSQDQRWEQYF
TRBV2	TRBJ1-1	few	TRBD1	TGTGCCAGCAGCGGGACAGGGACTGAAGCTTTCTTT	CASSGTGTEAFF
TRBV5-6	TRBJ1-6	NA	NA	TGTGCCAGCAGCCAGGATCCGGGGGGGACGAATTCACCCCTCCACTTT	CASSQDPGGTNSPLHF
TRBV4-2	TRBJ2-5	few	NA	TGTGCCAGCAGCCAAGAATCCCGTCCCGTGGAGACCCAGTACTTC	CASSQESRPVETQYF
TRBV27	TRBJ2-3	few	NA	TGTGCCAGCAGTTCGAGAGGGGGAATAGATACGCAGTATTTT	CASSSRGGIDTQYF
TRBV14	TRBJ1-2	few	NA	TGTGCCAGCAGCCAAGGCGGGAGGGGCTACACCTTC	CASSQGGRGYTF
TRBV9	TRBJ1-5	few	NA	TGTGCCAGCAGCGTAGGGGGGTTAAGCAATCAGCCCCAGCATTTT	CASSVGGLSNQPQHF
TRBV28	TRBJ2-3	few	NA	TGTGCCAGCAGTTCCCAACTGAGGGATACGCAGTATTTT	CASSSQLRDTQYF
TRBV10-3	TRBJ2-1	NA	TRBD2	TGTGCCATTAAGCCTAGCGGGGGTTACAATGAGCAGTTCTTC	CAIKPSGGYNEQFF
TRBV15	TRBJ1-5	few	NA	TGTGCCACCAGCAGAGATTTTAGCGGTAGCAATCAGCCCCAGCATTTT	CATSRDFSGSNQPQHF
TRBV9	TRBJ2-3	NA	TRBD2	TGTGCCAGCAGCGTAGCTAGACTAGCGGGTGGAGGGGATACGCAGTATTTT	CASSVARLAGGGDTQYF
TRBV21-1	TRBJ2-5	NA	NA	TGTGCCAGCAGCAAAGCCCCAGCGGAGACCCAGTACTTC	CASSKAPAETQYF
TRBV30	TRBJ2-2	few	NA	TGTGCCTGGATTAGAGGGGGAACCGGGGAGCTGTTTTTT	CAWIRGGTGELFF
TRBV7-2	TRBJ2-3	few	NA	TGTGCCAGCAGCTTAGAGGCTAGCTCGAGCACAGATACGCAGTATTTT	CASSLEASSSTDTQYF
TRBV25-1	TRBJ1-4	few	NA	TGTGCCAGCGGATTTCCCGGGCCCGGGAATGAAAAACTGTTTTTT	CASGFPGPGNEKLFF
TRBV18	TRBJ1-5	few	TRBD1	TGTGCCAGCTCACAAGCCGGGACAGGGTTCAGCAATCAGCCCCAGCATTTT	CASSQAGTGFSNQPQHF
TRBV28	TRBJ2-1	NA	TRBD1	TGTGCCAGCAGGAAGACAGGGTATGAGCAGTTCTTC	CASRKTGYEQFF
TRBV4-2	TRBJ2-7	few	TRBD2	TGTGCCAGCAGCCAGACCGCATCTAGCGGGGGGGCCTACGAGCAGTACTTC	CASSQTASSGGAYEQYF
TRBV9	TRBJ2-3	few	NA	TGTGCCAGCAGCGTAGACTCTAGCGACACAGATACGCAGTATTTT	CASSVDSSDTDTQYF
TRBV30	TRBJ2-7	NA	NA	TGTGCCTGGAGTGTAAAATCCGAGCAGTACTTC	CAWSVKSEQYF
TRBV9	TRBJ2-3	few	NA	TGTGCCAGCAGCGCCGGACAGCCGAACCCAGATACGCAGTATTTT	CASSAGQPNPDTQYF
TRBV6-6	TRBJ1-4	NA	TRBD1	TGTGCCAGCAGTTACCGACAGGGTACTAATGAAAAACTGTTTTTT	CASSYRQGTNEKLFF
TRBV15	TRBJ1-5	NA	NA	TGTGCCACCAGAGCAGCCGGTCAGCCCCAGCATTTT	CATRAAGQPQHF
TRBV7-8	TRBJ1-2	NA	NA	TGTGCCAGCAGCTTAGGATCCTCAGGGATTGGCTACACCTTC	CASSLGSSGIGYTF
TRBV5-6	TRBJ2-2	NA	TRBD1	TGTGCCAGCAGCTTGGCGCGTGGGACAGGGTTAACCGGGGAGCTGTTTTTT	CASSLARGTGLTGELFF
TRBV19	TRBJ2-1	NA	TRBD1	TGTGCCAGTAAGGACAGGGCTTTTGTAGGAGAGCAGTTCTTC	CASKDRAFVGEQFF
TRBV6-5	TRBJ1-2	NA	NA	TGTGCCAGCAGTTACTCGACAGTCCATGGCTACACCTTC	CASSYSTVHGYTF
TRBV5-6	TRBJ1-2	NA	NA	TGTGCCAGCAGCTTTAATCAGGGTGTGTGGTATGGCTACACCTTC	CASSFNQGVWYGYTF
TRBV4-1	TRBJ1-5	NA	NA	TGCGCCAGCAGCCCCCCCGGAACCAATCAGCCCCAGCATTTT	CASSPPGTNQPQHF
TRBV18	TRBJ1-1	NA	NA	TGTGCCAGCTCACCCGTACGGTCCTCTTACCCCCGGGTCATGAACACTGAAGCTTTCTTT	CASSPVRSSYPRVMNTEAFF
TRBV18	TRBJ1-1	NA	TRBD1	TGTGCCAGCTCCGGACAGGGGAACACTGAAGCTTTCTTT	CASSGQGNTEAFF
TRBV9	TRBJ2-1	few	NA	TGTGCCAGCAGACAGGGTTCGAGCTCCTACAATGAGCAGTTCTTC	CASRQGSSSYNEQFF
TRBV30	TRBJ1-5	NA	TRBD1	TGTGCCTGGAGTGTAGGGGGACAGGGAAGTCAGCCCCAGCATTTT	CAWSVGGQGSQPQHF
TRBV29-1	TRBJ1-2	few	NA	TGCAGCGGGGGTAATTCAGGCCCCTCGGGCTACACCTTC	CSGGNSGPSGYTF
TRBV30	TRBJ2-2	NA	TRBD1	TGTGCCTGGAGTGTTTGGGACAGGGACACCGGGGAGCTGTTTTTT	CAWSVWDRDTGELFF
TRBV5-1	TRBJ2-6	NA	NA	TGCGCCAGCAGCGACTTACAGGGTCTGGCTGGGGCCAACGTCCTGACTTTC	CASSDLQGLAGANVLTF
TRBV20-1	TRBJ2-3	NA	NA	TGCAGTGCTGAGGGGCGAGATACGCAGTATTTT	CSAEGRDTQYF
TRBV25-1	TRBJ2-5	NA	NA	TGTGCCAGCAGTGAATATCAAGGGATTCAAGAGACCCAGTACTTC	CASSEYQGIQETQYF
TRBV30	TRBJ1-1	NA	NA	TGTGCCTGGAGTCGGCAGGACCTAAGAACTGAGAACACTGAAGCTTTCTTT	CAWSRQDLRTENTEAFF
TRBV7-2	TRBJ1-1	NA	NA	TGTGCCAGCACTGGACAGATGAACACTGAAGCTTTCTTT	CASTGQMNTEAFF
TRBV14	TRBJ2-1	NA	NA	TGTGCCAGCAGCCAAGGGGGCAGAACGATGTACAATGAGCAGTTCTTC	CASSQGGRTMYNEQFF
TRBV5-1	TRBJ2-7	NA	NA	TGCGCCAGCAGCCTCACTAGCCCACCTACCTACGAGCAGTACTTC	CASSLTSPPTYEQYF
TRBV18	TRBJ2-3	NA	NA	TGTGCCAGCTCACCTAGGGGAGGCACAGATACGCAGTATTTT	CASSPRGGTDTQYF
TRBV5-4	TRBJ2-7	few	NA	TGTGCCAGCAGCTTTATCGGCGAGCAGTACTTC	CASSFIGEQYF
TRBV19	TRBJ1-5	NA	NA	TGTGCCAGTAGTATTCGAGGACGGATTAGCAATCAGCCCCAGCATTTT	CASSIRGRISNQPQHF
TRBV2	TRBJ2-2	NA	TRBD1	TGTGCCAGCAGTAGACAGGGGCCGACCGGGGAGCTGTTTTTT	CASSRQGPTGELFF